The 7 T cell receptor beta chains presented below share a single source sample, sequenced in a study of cytomegalovirus exposure and HLA in healthy donors. The PCR ran on 60 Vbeta and 13 Jbeta primers. The assay was immunoSEQ multiplex PCR, and TCRdb's table has in-frame clones only and misses some. The sample holds about 120,000 clones; about 81% are singletons and the top ten take approximately 3%. Sequencing input: PBMCs. The receptor set was obtained from a woman in her thirties or forties in good health and CMV-seropositive.

The J gene is TRBJ2-5, the V gene TRBV15; possible D gene TRBD1, 6 bases. The CDR3 totals 14 residues. Per germline, CDR1 LNHNV and CDR2 YYDKDF (reference sequence). V lost 1 base and J 0 bases, leaving 6 bases between the germline ends. The CDR3 loop reads CATSRGDNQETQYF. CDR3 coding DNA: TGTGCCACCAGCAGAGGGGACAACCAAGAGACCCAGTACTTC.

The CDR3 sequence: CSIIIASYNEQFF. The CDR3 DNA sequence: TGCAGCATTATTATAGCCTCCTACAATGAGCAGTTCTTC. The rearrangement joins TRBV29-1 to TRBJ2-1, with unresolved D. The CDR3 runs 13 residues. Germline assignment: CDR1 SQVTM and CDR2 ANQGSEA. V lost 8 bases and J lost 0, with 11 bases in between.

The CDR3 DNA sequence: TGTGCCAGTAGTAAGGACAGAAGCAATCAGCCCCAGCATTTT. The encoded protein is CASSKDRSNQPQHF. The chain combines TRBV19 with TRBJ1-5; D perhaps matches TRBD1 (6 bases). Between the trimmed V and J ends, which lost 4 bases and 1 base, there was a span of 8 bases. The CDR3 is 14 residues long. Germline V gene sequence: CDR1 LNHDA, CDR2 SQIVND (reference sequence).

This clone was counted once. The gene calls are TRBV4-3 and TRBJ1-2; TRBD1 agrees at 9 bases. CDR1 and CDR2 from the germline V gene are LGHNA and YSLEER. Germline trimming cut 3 bases from V and 5 bases from J; bases unmatched to any gene: 4. This CDR3 is built from 14 residues. The CDR3 here is CASSQWTGAYGYTF. CDR3 sequence (DNA): TGCGCCAGCAGCCAGTGGACAGGGGCATATGGCTACACCTTC.

CDR3 nucleotide sequence: TGTGCCAGTAGTTCCAGGACTGACAATGAGCAGTTCTTC. This codes for CASSSRTDNEQFF. J is TRBJ2-1 and V is TRBV19, with a tentative D call TRBD2 (5 bases). CDR1 is LNHDA, CDR2 SQIVND, per germline (reference sequence). V lost 5 bases and J 5 bases, leaving 10 bases between the germline ends. CDR3 length: 13 residues.

The chain uses TRBV7-2 and TRBJ2-5; D remains unclear. Trimming took off 8 bases at V and 2 bases at J, with 9 bases between the two ends. This CDR3 spans 12 amino acids. The germline V gene has CDR1 SGHTA and CDR2 FQGNSA. The CDR3 sequence: CASGQIQETQYF. In nucleotides, the CDR3 is TGTGCCAGCGGGCAGATACAAGAGACCCAGTACTTC. Full variable domain (outside the CDR3, taken from reference TRBV7-2 and TRBJ2-5): GAGVSQSPSNKVTEKGKDVELRCDPISGHTALYWYRQSLGQGLEFLIYFQGNSAPDKSGLPSDRFSAERTGGSVSTLTIQRTQQEDSAVYLCASGQIQETQYFGPGTRLLVL.

Written as DNA, the CDR3 is TGTGCCAGCAGTTACGGGACAGGGGGAACTGGTGATACGCAGTATTTT. Encoded protein: CASSYGTGGTGDTQYF. The chain joins TRBV6-5 to TRBJ2-3; 11 bases are shared with TRBD1. The CDR3 consists of 16 residues. The ends lost 2 bases at V and 6 bases at J; junction bases unmatched: 7. From germline, CDR1 is MNHEY and CDR2 SVGAGI.